The clone carrying this T cell receptor (beta chain) was picked up a small number of times. The data derive from a study of T cells in Graves' hyperthyroidism and ophthalmopathy. Amplified TCR beta CDR3 regions came from RNA transcripts. With the HTBI primer set, the TCR CDR3 went through a first round of RT-PCR. TCRdb re-called the multiplex PCR reads with MiXCR, one entry per CDR3 protein. The sample comprises roughly 520,000 distinct CDR3 sequences, around 22% of which are singletons, and about 11% rests with the top ten. The germline gives CDR1 SGHTA, CDR2 FQGNSA. The V gene lost 1 base and the J gene lost 5 bases, with 12 bases spanning the gap. This CDR3 has 14 residues. Subjects with ophthalmopathy showed a Clinical Activity Score no lower than 3, a NOSPECS grade no lower than 4, and a duration shorter than 3 months.

The sequence came from a woman aged 25 to 39 with Graves' ophthalmopathy. J is TRBJ2-7 and V is TRBV7-2; D may correspond to TRBD1 or TRBD2 (5 bases each). The sequencing input was blood. CDR3 bases: TGTGCCAGCAGCTTAGGCTCCAGGGAGAACGAGCAGTACTTC. Amino acids: CASSLGSRENEQYF.